A single sample gave rise to the 12 T cell receptor beta chains below, sequenced in a study. MiXCR was run by TCRdb on the 5' RACE reads, yielding one entry per CDR3 protein. The table shows some 62,000 distinct CDR3 sequences, with around 30% occurring only once. Sequencing used tumor-infiltrating naive CD4+ T cells sorted from the breast tumor. Documented subset: naive CD4+ T cells, CD4+CD45RA+CD25-. Receptor source: a female donor with breast cancer.

At least ten counts were recorded for this clonotype. This chain uses TRBV7-3 with TRBJ2-3; D remains ambiguous. The germline gives CDR1 SGHTA, CDR2 FQGTGA. Trimming took off 2 bases at V and 2 bases at J, with 8 bases between the two ends. CDR3 length: 14 amino acids. CDR3 in DNA: TGTGCCAGCAGCTTAGAACCATCCACAGATACGCAGTATTTT. Translation: CASSLEPSTDTQYF.

In this sample, this clonotype turned up a few times. The chain is built from TRBV6-2 or TRBV6-3 and TRBJ2-2, with a possible D match to TRBD1 (5 bases). The CDR3 sequence is 16 residues long. In germline, CDR1 is MNHEY, CDR2 SVGEGT. Between the trimmed V and J ends, which lost 6 bases and 0 bases, there was a span of 14 bases. CDR3: CASRLRTPSNTGELFF. DNA for the CDR3: TGTGCCAGCAGACTACGGACACCCTCGAACACCGGGGAGCTGTTTTTT.

The sample holds many counts of this clonotype. The rearrangement joins TRBV10-3 to TRBJ1-1; D call uncertain. V gave up 3 bases and J gave up 0 bases, with 14 bases separating them. Germline lookup yields CDR1 ENHRY and CDR2 SYGVKD. The CDR3 sequence is 16 residues long. CDR3 protein: CAISEGRLTMNTEAFF. The CDR3 nucleotides are TGTGCCATCAGTGAAGGGCGGCTCACCATGAACACTGAAGCTTTCTTT.

Turning to this clonotype: Mismatch with germline at one junction end may stem from a read error. The V gene is TRBV4-2, the J gene TRBJ1-6; D gene unclear. The CDR3 has 17 amino acids. Germline CDR1 is LGHNA and CDR2 is YNFKEQ. The CDR3 reads CASSQGTGSSYNSPLHF. As DNA, the CDR3 is TGTGCCAGCAGCCAAGGGACGGGGAGCTCCTATAATTCACCTCTCCACTTT.

The CDR3 bases are TGTGCCAGCGGAGGGCCGGTCTCCTACAATGAGCAGTTCTTC. Translation: CASGGPVSYNEQFF. The V call is TRBV7-2, the J call TRBJ2-1, with D possibly matching TRBD2 (6 bases). The germline V gene has CDR1 SGHTA and CDR2 FQGNSA. The CDR3 extends over 14 amino acids. V was clipped by 8 bases and J by 0 bases, with 11 bases between them.

A remark on this clonotype: A read error is likely, as this CDR3 ends without the conserved phenylalanine or tryptophan. CDR3 loop: CASSVSAEQETQYL. CDR3 DNA sequence: TGTGCCAGCAGCGTTTCGGCAGAACAAGAGACCCAGTACCTC. The V call is TRBV9, the J call TRBJ2-5; D is ambiguous. Germline V gives CDR1 SGDLS, CDR2 YYNGEE. The V gene lost 2 bases and the J gene lost 2 bases, with 10 bases spanning the gap. This CDR3 is 14 amino acids long.

V gene TRBV5-6 combines with J gene TRBJ2-5; D may correspond to TRBD1 or TRBD2 (5 bases each). The V gene lost 7 bases and the J gene lost 5 bases, with 18 bases spanning the gap. The CDR3 is 14 residues long. Germline loops: CDR1 SGHDT, CDR2 YYEEEE. The CDR3 spells CASLERGRSETQYF. The DNA of the CDR3 is TGTGCCAGCCTAGAAAGGGGACGATCGGAGACCCAGTACTTC.

The rearrangement uses TRBV7-2 and TRBJ1-1; D is unresolved. CDR3 length: 12 residues. Looked up from germline, CDR1 is SGHTA and CDR2 is FQGNSA. Trimming took off 3 bases at V and 4 bases at J, with 6 bases between the two ends. The CDR3 loop reads CASSFGFTEAFF. The CDR3 region has the DNA TGTGCCAGCAGCTTTGGTTTCACTGAAGCTTTCTTT.

This chain uses TRBV3-1 with TRBJ1-5, with 11 bases fitting TRBD1. The germline V gene encodes CDR1 LGHDT and CDR2 YNNKEL (reference sequence). Trimming took 2 bases from V and 5 from J; bases not matched to a gene: 2. There are 15 residues in the CDR3. CDR3 in amino acids: CASSQTGQGDQPQHF. The CDR3 DNA is TGTGCCAGCAGCCAAACGGGACAGGGGGATCAGCCCCAGCATTTT.

V gene TRBV7-2 combines with J gene TRBJ2-3; D is perhaps TRBD1 (5 bases). CDR3 length: 12 residues. The V gene's germline CDR1 is SGHTA and CDR2 FQGNSA. The ends were cut back, 5 bases at V and 15 bases at J, with 18 bases in the middle. The CDR3 region is CASSPDWGGSYF. The CDR3 bases are TGTGCCAGCAGCCCCGATTGGGGCGGTTCATATTTT.

The chain is built from TRBV7-3 and TRBJ1-6, with a tentative D call TRBD1 (6 bases). This CDR3 is 15 amino acids long. The ends were cut back, 2 bases at V and 4 bases at J, with 9 bases in the middle. Germline V lookup: CDR1 SGHTA, CDR2 FQGTGA. CDR3 in amino acids: CASSLDRSYNSPLHF. DNA for the CDR3: TGTGCCAGCAGCTTAGACAGGTCATATAATTCACCCCTCCACTTT.

In this sample, this clonotype turned up a few times. The rearrangement joins TRBV28 to TRBJ2-5, with TRBD2 as a possible D gene (6 bases). V lost 3 bases, J lost 1 base, and 18 bases lay in between. The CDR3 is made up of 17 amino acids. Per germline, CDR1 MDHEN and CDR2 SYDVKM. Here the CDR3 reads CASSFLLGVAVQETQYF. The CDR3 region has the DNA TGTGCCAGCAGTTTCTTATTGGGGGTAGCGGTCCAAGAGACCCAGTACTTC.